This T cell receptor beta chain appears in the sequencing data of a study of shared clonotypes between healthy human individuals. Overall study findings and caveats: Collection of samples was limited to blood; tissue repertoires likely differ.

Concerning this clone itself: Its cognate antigen is unknown. In this CDR3 the conserved last residue, phenylalanine or tryptophan, is missing, so a read error is likely.

TCRdb keeps only in-frame clones here, not all; method: immunoSEQ multiplex PCR. The sample includes about 1.1 million clones, roughly 77% of them seen just once. This TCR came from a man aged 18 to 29 in good health. Some clones in this sample may be carry-over from other donors' samples. Sample: memory CD4+ T cells from PBMCs. Indicated subset: CD45RA-negative fraction.

The CDR3 sequence is CATRGMETDTQYC. The CDR3 DNA reads TGTGCCACCCGAGGCATGGAAACAGATACGCAGTATTGT. V usage is TRBV28 and J usage is TRBJ2-3, with no clear D. There are 13 residues in the CDR3. V dropped 10 bases and J dropped 3 bases, with 14 bases sitting between them. CDR1 is MDHEN and CDR2 is SYDVKM in the germline V gene.